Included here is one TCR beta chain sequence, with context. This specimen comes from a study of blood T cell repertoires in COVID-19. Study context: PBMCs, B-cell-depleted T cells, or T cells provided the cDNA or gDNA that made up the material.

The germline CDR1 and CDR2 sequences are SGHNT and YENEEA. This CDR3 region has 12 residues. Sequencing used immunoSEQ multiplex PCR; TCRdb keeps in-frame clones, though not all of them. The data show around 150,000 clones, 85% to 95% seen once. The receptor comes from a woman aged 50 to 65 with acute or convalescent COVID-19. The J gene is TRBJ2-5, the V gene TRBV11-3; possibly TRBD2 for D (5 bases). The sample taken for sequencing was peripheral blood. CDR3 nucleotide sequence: TGTGCGTCTAGTCGGGGTGGGGAGACCCAGTACTTC. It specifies CASSRGGETQYF.